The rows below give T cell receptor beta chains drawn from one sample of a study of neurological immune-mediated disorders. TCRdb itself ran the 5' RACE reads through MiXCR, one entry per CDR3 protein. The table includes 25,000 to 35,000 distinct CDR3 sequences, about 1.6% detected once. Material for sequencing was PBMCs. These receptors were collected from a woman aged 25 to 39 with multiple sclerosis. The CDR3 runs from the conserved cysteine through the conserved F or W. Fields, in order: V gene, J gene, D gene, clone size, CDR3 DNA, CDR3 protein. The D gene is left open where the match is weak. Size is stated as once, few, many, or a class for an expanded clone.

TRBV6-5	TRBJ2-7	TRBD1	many	TGTGCCAGCAGTCGGCGACAGGGTTTTATCGAGCAGTACTTC	CASSRRQGFIEQYF
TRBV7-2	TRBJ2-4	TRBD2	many	TGTGCCAGCAGCTCGGGACTAGCGGGGGGGCACATTCAGTACTTC	CASSSGLAGGHIQYF
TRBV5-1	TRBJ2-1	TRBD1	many	TGCGCCAGCAGCTTGGCCGGGACAGGTAGGGATGAGCAGTTCTTC	CASSLAGTGRDEQFF
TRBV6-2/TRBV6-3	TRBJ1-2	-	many	TGTGCCAGCAGTCAAGGTTACTATGGCTACACCTTC	CASSQGYYGYTF
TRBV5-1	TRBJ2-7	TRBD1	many	TGCGCCAGCAGCCGGTGGGGACAGGGCCACGAGCAGTACTTC	CASSRWGQGHEQYF
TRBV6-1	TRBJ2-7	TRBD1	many	TGTGCCAGCAGAATACAGGGGGACGAGCAGTACTTC	CASRIQGDEQYF
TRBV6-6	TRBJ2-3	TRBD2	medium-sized	TGTGCCAGCAGGGATCTCGGGGGGACAGATACGCAGTATTTT	CASRDLGGTDTQYF
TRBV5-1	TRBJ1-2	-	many	TGCGCCAGCAGCTTGGCCCCGGCCCTAAACTATGGCTACACCTTC	CASSLAPALNYGYTF
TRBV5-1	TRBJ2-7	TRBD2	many	TGTGCCAGCAGCCTCGGGGGGTCCTCCTACGAGCAGTACTTC	CASSLGGSSYEQYF
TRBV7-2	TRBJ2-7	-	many	TGTGCCAGCAGCTTAGGGAACCTTCCGGGGGACGAGCAGTACTTC	CASSLGNLPGDEQYF
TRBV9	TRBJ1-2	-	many	TGTGCCAGCAACCCTTTTACAGGAGGAGGCTATGGCTACACCTTC	CASNPFTGGGYGYTF
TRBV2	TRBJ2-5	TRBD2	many	TGTGCCAGCAGTGAAGGCGCGGGTAGCGGGGGAGAGACCCAGTACTTC	CASSEGAGSGGETQYF
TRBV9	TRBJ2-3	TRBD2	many	TGTGCCAGCAGCGGCCCGGGGGGGCGTTCCACAGATACGCAGTATTTT	CASSGPGGRSTDTQYF
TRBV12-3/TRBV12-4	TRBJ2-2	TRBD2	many	TGTGCCAGCAGTTTGACTAGCGCCACCGGGGAGCTGTTTTTT	CASSLTSATGELFF
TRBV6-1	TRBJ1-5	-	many	TGTGCCAGCAGTGAATGGGAGCGGCCCCAGCATTTT	CASSEWERPQHF
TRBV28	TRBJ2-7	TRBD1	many	TGTGCCAGCAGTCTTCAGGGACAGGGGTCGGGGGAGCAGTACTTC	CASSLQGQGSGEQYF
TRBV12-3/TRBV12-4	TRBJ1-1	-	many	TGTGCCAGCAGTTCTAGACGGATGAACACTGAAGCTTTCTTT	CASSSRRMNTEAFF
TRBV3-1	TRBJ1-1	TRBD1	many	TGTGCCAGCAGCTACCAGGGGGGGATGAACACTGAAGCTTTCTTT	CASSYQGGMNTEAFF
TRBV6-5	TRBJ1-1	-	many	TGTGCCAGCAGTTACCGGTCTGGACAGTCGAACACTGAAGCTTTCTTT	CASSYRSGQSNTEAFF
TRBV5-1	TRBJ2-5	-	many	TGCGCCAGCAGTTTACTAGTTGGGGAGACCCAGTACTTC	CASSLLVGETQYF
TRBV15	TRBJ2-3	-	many	TGTGCCACCAGCAGAGACTCGGGACAGTTTATCCAGCGGGGACGGTGGGATGTGAATACGCAGTATTTT	CATSRDSGQFIQRGRWDVNTQYF
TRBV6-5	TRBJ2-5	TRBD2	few	TGTGCCAGCAGTAGCGGGGCCGGCGAGACCCAGTACTTC	CASSSGAGETQYF
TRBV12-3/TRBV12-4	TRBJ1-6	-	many	TGTGCCAGCAGCGGGCCCCAGAGTAATTCACCCCTCCACTTT	CASSGPQSNSPLHF
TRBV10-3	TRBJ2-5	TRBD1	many	TGTGCCATCAGTGATACAGGGGGCCAACAAGAGACCCAGTACTTC	CAISDTGGQQETQYF
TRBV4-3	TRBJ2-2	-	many	TGCGCCAGCAGCTCTTCACTAGCAAAGGACACCGGGGAGCTGTTTTTT	CASSSSLAKDTGELFF
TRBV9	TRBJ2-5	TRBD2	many	TGTGCCAGCAGCGGTAGCGGGGGAGAGACCCAGTACTTC	CASSGSGGETQYF
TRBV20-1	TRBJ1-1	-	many	TGCAGTGCTCCAAAGGCTTCGGGAGCTTTCTTT	CSAPKASGAFF
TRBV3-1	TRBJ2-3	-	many	TGTGCCAGCAGCCATAGGGGACTTCGTCTTTCTAGCACAGATACGCAGTATTTT	CASSHRGLRLSSTDTQYF